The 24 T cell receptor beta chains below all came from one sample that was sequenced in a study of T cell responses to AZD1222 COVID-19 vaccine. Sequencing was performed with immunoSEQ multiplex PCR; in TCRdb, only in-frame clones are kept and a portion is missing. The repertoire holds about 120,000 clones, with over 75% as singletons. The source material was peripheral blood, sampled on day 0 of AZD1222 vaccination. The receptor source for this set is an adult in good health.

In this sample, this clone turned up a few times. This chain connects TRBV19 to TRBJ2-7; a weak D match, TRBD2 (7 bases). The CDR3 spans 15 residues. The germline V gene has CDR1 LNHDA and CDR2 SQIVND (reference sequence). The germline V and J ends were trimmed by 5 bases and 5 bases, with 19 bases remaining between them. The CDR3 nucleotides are TGTGCCAGTAGTCTTCGTGGGGGGGCGGAGGACGAGCAGTACTTC. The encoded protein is CASSLRGGAEDEQYF. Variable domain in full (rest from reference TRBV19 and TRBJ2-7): DGGITQSPKYLFRKEGQNVTLSCEQNLNHDAMYWYRQDPGQGLRLIYYSQIVNDFQKGDIAEGYSVSREKKESFPLTVTSAQKNPTAFYLCASSLRGGAEDEQYFGPGTRLTVT.

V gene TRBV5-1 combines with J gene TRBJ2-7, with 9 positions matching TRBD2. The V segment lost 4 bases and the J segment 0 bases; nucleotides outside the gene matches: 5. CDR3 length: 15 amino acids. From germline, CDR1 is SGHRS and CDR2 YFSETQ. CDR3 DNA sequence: TGCGCCAGCAGCAAGACTAGCGGTGCCTCCTACGAGCAGTACTTC. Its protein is CASSKTSGASYEQYF. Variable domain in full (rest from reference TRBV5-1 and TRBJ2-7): KAGVTQTPRYLIKTRGQQVTLSCSPISGHRSVSWYQQTPGQGLQFLFEYFSETQRNKGNFPGRFSGRQFSNSRSEMNVSTLELGDSALYLCASSKTSGASYEQYFGPGTRLTVT.

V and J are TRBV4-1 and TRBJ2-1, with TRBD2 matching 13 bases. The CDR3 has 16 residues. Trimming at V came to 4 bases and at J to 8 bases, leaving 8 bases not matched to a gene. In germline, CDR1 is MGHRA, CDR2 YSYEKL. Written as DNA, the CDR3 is TGCGCCAGCAGCCTTCAGACTAGCGGGGGGATGTATGAGCAGTTCTTC. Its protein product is CASSLQTSGGMYEQFF.

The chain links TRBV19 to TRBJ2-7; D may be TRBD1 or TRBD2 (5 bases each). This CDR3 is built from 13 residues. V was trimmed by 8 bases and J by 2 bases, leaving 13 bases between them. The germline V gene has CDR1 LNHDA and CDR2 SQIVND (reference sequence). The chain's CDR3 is CASGGRKTYEQYF. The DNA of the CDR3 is TGTGCCAGTGGGGGACGGAAGACCTACGAGCAGTACTTC.

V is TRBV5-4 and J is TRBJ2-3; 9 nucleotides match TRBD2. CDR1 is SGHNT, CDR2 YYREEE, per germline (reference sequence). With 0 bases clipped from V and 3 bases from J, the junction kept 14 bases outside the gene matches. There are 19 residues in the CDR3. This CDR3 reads CASSLVRGGGALVTDTQYF. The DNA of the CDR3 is TGTGCCAGCAGCTTGGTACGCGGCGGGGGGGCCCTAGTTACAGATACGCAGTATTTT.

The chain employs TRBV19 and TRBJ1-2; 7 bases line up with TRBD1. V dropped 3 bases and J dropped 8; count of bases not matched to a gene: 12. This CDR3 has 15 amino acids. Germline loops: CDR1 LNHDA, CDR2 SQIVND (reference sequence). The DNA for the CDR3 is TGTGCCAGTAGTATGAGGGACAGCCCGATCTTCGGCTACACCTTC. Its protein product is CASSMRDSPIFGYTF.

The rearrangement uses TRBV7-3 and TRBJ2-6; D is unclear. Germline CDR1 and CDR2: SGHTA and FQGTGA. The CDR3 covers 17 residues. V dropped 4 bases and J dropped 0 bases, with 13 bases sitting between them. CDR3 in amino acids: CASSSTPLSSGANVLTF. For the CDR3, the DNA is TGTGCCAGCAGCTCTACCCCGCTGAGCTCTGGGGCCAACGTCCTGACTTTC. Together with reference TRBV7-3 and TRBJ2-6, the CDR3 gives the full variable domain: GAGVSQTPSNKVTEKGKYVELRCDPISGHTALYWYRQSLGQGPEFLIYFQGTGAADDSGLPNDRFFAVRPEGSVSTLKIQRTERGDSAVYLCASSSTPLSSGANVLTFGAGSRLTVL.

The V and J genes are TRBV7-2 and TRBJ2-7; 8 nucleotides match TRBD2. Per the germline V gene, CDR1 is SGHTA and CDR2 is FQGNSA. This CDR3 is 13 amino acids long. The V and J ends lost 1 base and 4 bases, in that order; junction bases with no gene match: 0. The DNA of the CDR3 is TGTGCCAGCAGCTTAGTAGCGGGGTACGAGCAGTACTTC. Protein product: CASSLVAGYEQYF.

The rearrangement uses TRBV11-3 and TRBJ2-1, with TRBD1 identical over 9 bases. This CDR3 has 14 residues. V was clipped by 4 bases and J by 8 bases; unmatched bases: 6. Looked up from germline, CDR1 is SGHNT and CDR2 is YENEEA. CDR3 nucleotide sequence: TGTGCCAGCAGCTCTCCGGGACAGGGTCATGAGCAGTTCTTC. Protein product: CASSSPGQGHEQFF.

CDR3 sequence reads: CASSVWGHEQYF. The CDR3 coding sequence is TGTGCCAGCAGCGTGTGGGGCCACGAGCAGTACTTC. The chain combines TRBV11-2 with TRBJ2-7; weak D call: TRBD1 (5 bases). The germline gives CDR1 SGHAT, CDR2 FQNNGV. Trimming shortened V by 5 bases and J by 5 bases, and 10 bases separated the two germline ends. The CDR3 spans 12 residues.

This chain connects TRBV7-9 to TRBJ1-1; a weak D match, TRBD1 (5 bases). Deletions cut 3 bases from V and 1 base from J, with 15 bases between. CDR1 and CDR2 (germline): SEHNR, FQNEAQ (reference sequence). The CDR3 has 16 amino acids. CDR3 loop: CASSFPPAGGNTEAFF. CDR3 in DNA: TGTGCCAGCAGCTTTCCGCCGGCGGGGGGGAACACTGAAGCTTTCTTT.

CDR3 nucleotide sequence: TGTGCCAGCAGCCAAGGTCGTGTGGGAACGGAAAATGAAAAACTGTTTTTT. Amino acids: CASSQGRVGTENEKLFF. The chain employs TRBV4-2 and TRBJ1-4; D ambiguous. CDR1 LGHNA and CDR2 YNFKEQ come from the germline V gene. The V end lost 1 base, the J end lost 5 bases, and 17 bases lay between the germline ends. This CDR3 spans 17 amino acids.

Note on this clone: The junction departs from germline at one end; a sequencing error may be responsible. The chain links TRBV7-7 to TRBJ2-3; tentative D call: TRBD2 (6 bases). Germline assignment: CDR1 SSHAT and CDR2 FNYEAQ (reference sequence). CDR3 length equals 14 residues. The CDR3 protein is CASSLGRGTDTQYF. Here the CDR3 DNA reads TGTGCTAGCAGCTTAGGACGGGGGACAGATACGCAGTATTTT.

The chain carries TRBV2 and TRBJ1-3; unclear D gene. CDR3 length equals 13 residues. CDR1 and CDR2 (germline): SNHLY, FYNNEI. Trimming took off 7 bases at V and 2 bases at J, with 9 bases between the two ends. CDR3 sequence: CASKRGPGNTIYF. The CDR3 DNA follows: TGTGCCAGCAAGCGCGGACCTGGAAACACCATATATTTT.

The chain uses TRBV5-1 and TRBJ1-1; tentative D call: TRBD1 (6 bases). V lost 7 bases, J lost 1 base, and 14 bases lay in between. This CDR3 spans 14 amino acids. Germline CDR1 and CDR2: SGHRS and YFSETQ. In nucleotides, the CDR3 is TGCGCCAGCTCCGGACGGGGGCAGAACACTGAAGCTTTCTTT. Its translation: CASSGRGQNTEAFF.

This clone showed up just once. In nucleotides, the CDR3 is TGTGCCAGCAGTTACTCGGTCCTAGCGGGAGATCCTTACGAGCAGTACTTC. This codes for CASSYSVLAGDPYEQYF. This rearrangement joins TRBV6-2 or TRBV6-3 to TRBJ2-7; TRBD2 aligns across 10 bases. CDR1 and CDR2 (germline): MNHEY, SVGEGT. The V gene end was trimmed by 0 bases and the J gene end by 4 bases; junction bases not matched to a gene: 9. The CDR3 has 17 amino acids.

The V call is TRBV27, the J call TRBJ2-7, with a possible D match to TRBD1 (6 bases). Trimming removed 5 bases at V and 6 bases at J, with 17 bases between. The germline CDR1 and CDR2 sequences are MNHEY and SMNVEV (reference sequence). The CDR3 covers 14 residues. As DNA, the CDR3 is TGTGCCAGCAGTCCGTACCGGGACATGCGCGAGCAGTACTTC. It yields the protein CASSPYRDMREQYF.

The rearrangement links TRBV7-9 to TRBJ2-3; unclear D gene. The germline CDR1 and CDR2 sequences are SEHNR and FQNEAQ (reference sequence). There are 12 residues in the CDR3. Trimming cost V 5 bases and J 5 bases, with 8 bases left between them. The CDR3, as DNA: TGTGCCAGCAGCCCCGACGAAGATACGCAGTATTTT. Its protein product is CASSPDEDTQYF.

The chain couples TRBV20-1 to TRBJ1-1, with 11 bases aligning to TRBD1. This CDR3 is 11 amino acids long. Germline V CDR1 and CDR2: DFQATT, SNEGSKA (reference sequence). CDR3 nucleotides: TGCAGGGGACAGGGGGGCACTGAAGCTTTCTTT. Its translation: CRGQGGTEAFF.

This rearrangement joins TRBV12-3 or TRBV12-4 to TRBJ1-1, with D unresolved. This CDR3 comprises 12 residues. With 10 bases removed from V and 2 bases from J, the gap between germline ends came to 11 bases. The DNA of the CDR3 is TGTGCCACTATAGGGCCAAACACTGAAGCTTTCTTT. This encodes CATIGPNTEAFF.

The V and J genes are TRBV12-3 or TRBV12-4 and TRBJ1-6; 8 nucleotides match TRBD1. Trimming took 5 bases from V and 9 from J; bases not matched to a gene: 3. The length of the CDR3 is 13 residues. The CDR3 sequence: CASSDRGVSPLHF. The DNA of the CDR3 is TGTGCCAGCAGTGACAGGGGAGTTTCACCCCTCCACTTT.

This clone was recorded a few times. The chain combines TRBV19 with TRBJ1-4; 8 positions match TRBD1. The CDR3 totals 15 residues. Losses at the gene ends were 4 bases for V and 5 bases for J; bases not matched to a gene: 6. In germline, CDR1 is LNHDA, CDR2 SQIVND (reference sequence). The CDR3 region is CASSKDRAGNEKLFF. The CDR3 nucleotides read TGTGCCAGTAGTAAGGACAGGGCCGGGAATGAAAAACTGTTTTTT.

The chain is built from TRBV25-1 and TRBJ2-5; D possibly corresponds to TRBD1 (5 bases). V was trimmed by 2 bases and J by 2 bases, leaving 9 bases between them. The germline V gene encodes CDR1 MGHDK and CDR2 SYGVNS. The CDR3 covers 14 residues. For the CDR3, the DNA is TGTGCCAGCAGTGAAGACAGATTACAAGAGACCCAGTACTTC. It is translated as CASSEDRLQETQYF.

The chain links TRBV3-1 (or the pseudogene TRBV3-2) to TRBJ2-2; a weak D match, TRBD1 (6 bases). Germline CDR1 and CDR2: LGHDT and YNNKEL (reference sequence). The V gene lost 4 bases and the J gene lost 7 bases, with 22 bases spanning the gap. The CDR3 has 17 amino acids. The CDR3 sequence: CASSPIQGDLQGGELFF. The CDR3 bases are TGTGCCAGCAGCCCAATACAGGGCGATCTGCAGGGCGGGGAGCTGTTTTTT.